This is a list of T cell receptor beta chains from one sample in a study of blood T cell repertoires in COVID-19. Measured with immunoSEQ multiplex PCR; TCRdb has only the in-frame clones, and not every one. The data contain 100,000 to 150,000 clones, about 88% of them singletons. Input material: PBMCs or T cells enriched from blood (not recorded which). The receptor source for this set is a man aged 40-55 years with acute COVID-19. CDR3s include the opening cysteine and the closing phenylalanine or tryptophan. The D gene is left open where the match is weak. The listing skips clone size in some rows; elsewhere it reads once, few, many or a size class.

>TRBJ1-2|TRBV11-2|.|.
CASSLDREGSYGYTF
TGTGCCAGCAGCTTAGATCGGGAAGGGTCGTATGGCTACACCTTC
>TRBJ2-1|TRBV5-6|.|TRBD1
CASSLRQGTGDEQFF
TGTGCCAGCAGCTTGCGACAGGGAACAGGCGATGAGCAGTTCTTC
>TRBJ1-5|TRBV30|.|TRBD1
CAWSTGQGNQPQHF
TGTGCCTGGAGTACGGGACAGGGAAATCAGCCCCAGCATTTT
>TRBJ1-4|TRBV18|.|.
CASSALTGANEKLFF
TGTGCCAGCTCTGCCCTGACAGGAGCGAATGAAAAACTGTTTTTT
>TRBJ1-3|TRBV10-3|.|TRBD1
CAISALTGTASISSGNTIYF
TGTGCCATCAGTGCTCTTACCGGGACAGCAAGTATATCCTCTGGAAACACCATATATTTT
>TRBJ1-3|TRBV7-3|once|.
CASSLTGMAGNTIYF
TGTGCCAGCAGCTTAACCGGGATGGCTGGAAACACCATATATTTT
>TRBJ2-5|TRBV3-1/TRBV3-2|.|TRBD2
CASSQDGAGGSTVKETQYF
TGTGCCAGCAGCCAAGACGGTGCAGGCGGGAGTACTGTCAAAGAGACCCAGTACTTC
>TRBJ2-7|TRBV7-9|.|TRBD1
CASSPSGTVTYEQYF
TGTGCCAGCAGCCCGAGTGGGACAGTTACCTACGAGCAGTACTTC
>TRBJ2-7|TRBV7-9|.|TRBD2
CASSSGTSGYEQYF
TGTGCCAGCAGCTCGGGGACTAGCGGCTACGAGCAGTACTTC
>TRBJ1-1|TRBV6-4|.|TRBD1
CASSGGRNTEAFF
TGTGCCAGTTCAGGGGGGAGGAACACTGAAGCTTTCTTT
>TRBJ2-3|TRBV2|.|.
CASSGQVPDTQYF
TGTGCCAGCAGTGGGCAGGTCCCAGATACGCAGTATTTT
>TRBJ2-1|TRBV7-9|.|.
CASSSTYNEQFF
TGTGCCAGCAGCTCCACATACAATGAGCAGTTCTTC
>TRBJ2-5|TRBV11-2|.|TRBD2
CASSPTTSGGQETQYF
TGTGCCAGCAGCCCTACGACTAGCGGGGGCCAAGAGACCCAGTACTTC
>TRBJ2-2|TRBV5-1|.|.
CASSRGTGELFF
TGCGCCAGCAGCCGCGGCACCGGGGAGCTGTTTTTT
>TRBJ2-1|TRBV7-9|once|TRBD1
CASSRQGSSYNEQFF
TGTGCCAGCAGCCGACAGGGGAGCTCCTACAATGAGCAGTTCTTC
>TRBJ1-2|TRBV10-3|few|TRBD1
CAITEGAEYGYTF
TGTGCCATTACCGAGGGGGCAGAATATGGCTACACCTTC
>TRBJ2-7|TRBV7-9|.|TRBD2
CASSLGAGGILDEQYF
TGTGCCAGCAGCTTAGGCGCGGGGGGAATCTTGGACGAGCAGTACTTC
>TRBJ1-6|TRBV2|.|.
CASSEALRGNSPLHF
TGTGCCAGCAGTGAAGCCTTAAGGGGGAATTCACCCCTCCACTTT
>TRBJ2-3|TRBV7-9|.|.
CASSPRGPDTQYF
TGTGCCAGCAGCCCCAGGGGACCAGATACGCAGTATTTT
>TRBJ2-7|TRBV27|once|TRBD1
CASRSTGGPLYEQYF
TGTGCCAGCAGATCCACAGGGGGCCCCTTGTACGAGCAGTACTTC
>TRBJ1-4|TRBV7-9|.|TRBD1
CASSLAGTGNEKLFF
TGTGCCAGCAGCTTAGCCGGGACAGGGAATGAAAAACTGTTTTTT
>TRBJ1-1|TRBV6-2/TRBV6-3|few|.
CASSYPTGTEAFF
TGTGCCAGCAGTTATCCTACCGGGACAGAAGCTTTCTTT
>TRBJ1-1|TRBV2|.|.
CASSETGTMNTEAFF
TGTGCCAGCAGTGAAACAGGGACCATGAACACTGAAGCTTTCTTT
>TRBJ2-1|TRBV18|.|TRBD1
CASSLQDRGTYNEQFF
TGTGCCAGCTCCCTTCAGGACAGGGGAACCTACAATGAGCAGTTCTTC
>TRBJ1-2|TRBV9|few|TRBD1
CASSLDRGHGYTF
TGTGCCAGCAGTCTAGACAGGGGGCATGGCTACACCTTC
>TRBJ1-6|TRBV7-9|.|.
CASSLRGGNSPLHF
TGTGCCAGCAGCTTAAGGGGAGGCAATTCACCCCTCCACTTT
>TRBJ2-6|TRBV7-9|few|.
CASSGASWSVLTF
TGTGCCAGCAGCGGCGCATCCTGGAGCGTCCTGACTTTC
>TRBJ1-6|TRBV3-1/TRBV3-2|.|TRBD1
CASSQRTGESGSPLHF
TGTGCCAGCAGCCAACGTACAGGGGAATCGGGGTCACCCCTCCACTTT
>TRBJ1-3|TRBV9|.|TRBD1
CASSSDRAGNTIYF
TGTGCCAGCAGCTCCGACAGGGCAGGAAACACCATATATTTT
>TRBJ2-3|TRBV19|.|TRBD2
CASSIEESGGYTRTDTQYF
TGTGCCAGTAGTATTGAAGAAAGCGGGGGGTATACTCGCACAGATACGCAGTATTTT
>TRBJ2-7|TRBV29-1|.|TRBD1
CSVRGQGSGEQYF
TGCAGCGTCCGAGGACAGGGTTCGGGCGAGCAGTACTTC
>TRBJ2-5|TRBV5-4|.|TRBD2
CASSSAGGPQETQYF
TGTGCCAGCAGCTCAGCGGGGGGGCCCCAAGAGACCCAGTACTTC
>TRBJ2-6|TRBV15|.|.
CATSSPLGSWGTGSNVLTF
TGTGCCACCAGCAGTCCCTTAGGATCCTGGGGGACTGGATCCAACGTCCTGACTTTC
>TRBJ2-3|TRBV3-1/TRBV3-2|.|TRBD1
CASSQDPWAGGSDTQYF
TGTGCCAGCAGCCAAGATCCCTGGGCAGGGGGATCAGATACGCAGTATTTT
>TRBJ1-2|TRBV6-5|.|TRBD1
CASSSGGLGGYTF
TGTGCCAGCAGTTCAGGGGGTTTAGGTGGCTACACCTTC
>TRBJ1-5|TRBV3-1/TRBV3-2|.|TRBD1
CASSEGAESNQPQHF
TGTGCCAGCAGTGAGGGGGCAGAAAGCAATCAGCCCCAGCATTTT
>TRBJ1-5|TRBV29-1|few|.
CSAADGARQPQHF
TGCAGCGCAGCGGACGGCGCGCGGCAGCCCCAGCATTTT
>TRBJ2-1|TRBV7-9|.|TRBD2
CASSLGVGASGTPEQFF
TGTGCCAGCAGCTTAGGCGTTGGGGCTAGCGGGACCCCAGAGCAGTTCTTC
>TRBJ2-7|TRBV6-5|few|TRBD2
CASRRSSGSYEQYF
TGTGCCAGCAGGCGCTCTAGCGGCTCCTACGAGCAGTACTTC
>TRBJ2-1|TRBV5-8|.|.
CASSFDRFPPNEQFF
TGTGCCAGCAGCTTCGACAGATTCCCCCCCAATGAGCAGTTCTTC
>TRBJ2-7|TRBV7-2|.|.
CASTRDSSRNEQYF
TGTGCCAGCACCAGAGACAGTTCCAGGAACGAGCAGTACTTC
>TRBJ2-5|TRBV25-1|.|.
CASSDFLGTQYF
TGTGCCAGCAGTGACTTCCTAGGGACCCAGTACTTC
>TRBJ2-5|TRBV5-1|.|TRBD2
CASRTGLGLEETQYF
TGCGCCAGCAGGACCGGACTAGGATTGGAAGAGACCCAGTACTTC
>TRBJ2-7|TRBV12-3/TRBV12-4|few|.
CASSTGRRQYF
TGTGCCAGCAGTACAGGCCGGCGGCAGTACTTC
>TRBJ2-2|TRBV5-7|.|.
CASSLSGNRGTGELFF
TGTGCCAGCAGCTTGTCAGGTAATAGGGGCACCGGGGAGCTGTTTTTT
>TRBJ2-5|TRBV5-5|.|.
CASSLGQGGETQYF
TGTGCCAGCAGCTTGGGGCAGGGTGGAGAGACCCAGTACTTC
>TRBJ2-2|TRBV4-1|few|TRBD1
CASSQVREGANTGELFF
TGCGCCAGCAGCCAAGTTCGAGAGGGGGCCAACACCGGGGAGCTGTTTTTT
>TRBJ1-3|TRBV19|once|TRBD1
CASSATGERAGNTIYF
TGTGCCAGTAGTGCAACAGGGGAAAGGGCTGGAAACACCATATATTTT
>TRBJ1-1|TRBV10-3|once|.
CAISQTENTEAFF
TGTGCCATCAGTCAGACAGAGAACACTGAAGCTTTCTTT
>TRBJ1-2|TRBV7-9|.|.
CASSLRSGVDYGYTF
TGTGCCAGCAGCTTACGTTCCGGGGTTGACTATGGCTACACCTTC
>TRBJ2-7|TRBV18|.|TRBD1
CASSLPGTGKTYEQYF
TGTGCCAGCTCATTACCCGGGACAGGGAAAACCTACGAGCAGTACTTC
>TRBJ2-5|TRBV9|.|TRBD2
CASGTGGVETQYF
TGTGCCAGCGGTACTGGGGGGGTAGAGACCCAGTACTTC